Following are 4 T cell receptor beta chains from one sample sequenced in a study of monozygotic twins with cystic fibrosis. TCRdb keeps only in-frame clones here, not all; method: immunoSEQ multiplex PCR. The sample includes approximately 36,000 clones, about nine tenths seen only once; the top ten take 0.19%. Sample: blood. The receptor source for this set is a boy aged 2 to 10 with cystic fibrosis.

This chain links TRBV20-1 with TRBJ2-5, with D perhaps TRBD2 (5 bases). The germline V gene encodes CDR1 DFQATT and CDR2 SNEGSKA (reference sequence). The CDR3 totals 11 residues. As DNA, the CDR3 is TGCACCGGACTGGTAGAAGAGACCCAGTACTTC. The encoded protein is CTGLVEETQYF.

The chain combines TRBV14 with TRBJ1-2; 9 bases map to TRBD1. The V gene's germline CDR1 is SGHDN and CDR2 FVKESK. V was clipped by 3 bases and J by 7 bases; unmatched bases: 6. CDR3 size: 14 residues. For the CDR3, the DNA is TGTGCCAGCAGCCACGACAGGGGGATTATTGGCTACACCTTC. Translating it yields CASSHDRGIIGYTF.

Details on this clone: Other nucleotide sequences in the sample specify the same CDR3. The chain carries TRBV7-2 and TRBJ2-3; possible D gene TRBD2, 6 bases. Germline V gene lookup returns CDR1 SGHTA and CDR2 FQGNSA. The ends were cut back, 0 bases at V and 3 bases at J, with 7 bases in the middle. This CDR3 has 14 residues. The CDR3 bases are TGTGCCAGCAGCTTAGCGGGGAGGACAGATACGCAGTATTTT. This encodes CASSLAGRTDTQYF.

The genes are TRBV10-3 and TRBJ1-3; a weak D match, TRBD1 (5 bases). The CDR3 covers 15 residues. Deletions cut 7 bases from V and 2 bases from J, with 15 bases between. CDR1 ENHRY and CDR2 SYGVKD come from the germline V gene. CDR3 sequence (DNA): TGTGCCATCACCGATGTAAGGGGTGCTGGAAACACCATATATTTT. Amino acids: CAITDVRGAGNTIYF.